The next 13 T cell receptor beta chains were all read from a single sample in a study of synovial regulatory T cells in juvenile arthritis. TCRdb's copy holds only in-frame clones and misses some; the assay was immunoSEQ multiplex PCR. The table counts around 10,000 clones; roughly 0.92% lies in the top ten. Sequenced material: Treg cells from blood. The subset denotes: remaining (HLA-DR-negative) circulating blood Treg cells. The receptors originated from a donor aged 2-35 years with juvenile idiopathic arthritis.

This rearrangement joins TRBV7-8 to TRBJ1-2; TCRdb names TRBD1, which stays unverified in the absence of DNA. CDR3 length equals 19 residues. No nucleotide data were recorded. Germline V gives CDR1 SGHVS, CDR2 FQNEAQ. The CDR3 region is CASSPPGDRVIGPLYGYTF.

The gene calls are TRBV10-3 and TRBJ2-7; the TCRdb call, TRBD2, lacks DNA for checking. This CDR3 has 15 amino acids. Only the protein sequence is given. The germline CDR1 and CDR2 sequences are ENHRY and SYGVKD. CDR3 sequence: CAISRNTGLFYEQYF.

This rearrangement joins TRBV2 to TRBJ1-4. This CDR3 comprises 11 residues. The nucleotide record is missing. Germline V gene lookup returns CDR1 SNHLY and CDR2 FYNNEI. The chain's CDR3 is CASSLNEKLFF.

The chain is built from TRBV2 and TRBJ2-7; TCRdb's D gene call, TRBD2, goes unchecked for lack of DNA. CDR1 is SNHLY, CDR2 FYNNEI, per germline. The CDR3 consists of 18 residues. The record lacks a DNA sequence. The CDR3 spells CASSELGHNSRDSYEQYF.

V and J are TRBV7-9 and TRBJ2-3; without DNA, the TCRdb call of TRBD1 cannot be checked. Per the germline V gene, CDR1 is SEHNR and CDR2 is FQNEAQ (reference sequence). The length of the CDR3 is 14 residues. Only the protein sequence is given. The CDR3 is CASSRRQVTDTQYF. Full variable domain (rest looked up from reference TRBV7-9 and TRBJ2-3): DTGVSQNPRHKITKRGQNVTFRCDPISEHNRLYWYRQTLGQGPEFLTYFQNEAQLEKSRLLSDRFSAERPKGSFSTLEIQRTEQGDSAMYLCASSRRQVTDTQYFGPGTRLTVL.

The chain recombines TRBV6-6 with TRBJ2-7. From germline, CDR1 is MNHNY and CDR2 SVGAGI (reference sequence). This CDR3 contains 13 residues. There is no recorded DNA. CDR3 region: CASSYSVSYEQYF.

The chain recombines TRBV19 with TRBJ2-3; TCRdb names TRBD2, which stays unverified in the absence of DNA. CDR3 length: 17 residues. No coding sequence is recorded. The germline gives CDR1 LNHDA, CDR2 SQIVND (reference sequence). The CDR3 is CASSIRLAGGLTDTQYF.

The gene calls are TRBV19 and TRBJ1-2; TCRdb picks TRBD1, but there is no DNA to check that call. This CDR3 spans 13 amino acids. The coding DNA is unavailable. Germline V gene data show CDR1 as LNHDA and CDR2 as SQIVND (reference sequence). The CDR3 reads CASSTPGSAGYTF.

The V gene is TRBV2, the J gene TRBJ1-4; TCRdb reports TRBD1, a call that lacks DNA to check it against. Germline CDR1 SNHLY, CDR2 FYNNEI. There are 13 residues in the CDR3. No DNA sequence is on record. CDR3 sequence reads: CASSVQGSEKLFF.

The chain recombines TRBV10-1 with TRBJ1-1. This CDR3 contains 12 residues. No nucleotide data were recorded. Per the germline V gene, CDR1 is WNHNN and CDR2 is SYGVQD (reference sequence). CDR3 amino acids: CASSESGQEAFF.

The chain carries TRBV6-6 and TRBJ2-7; the TCRdb D gene call, TRBD2, has no DNA to confirm it. The CDR3 totals 13 residues. DNA is not on record. The germline V gene encodes CDR1 MNHNY and CDR2 SVGAGI (reference sequence). The CDR3: CASSYRGNYEQYF.

V gene TRBV20-1 combines with J gene TRBJ1-1; the D gene TCRdb calls, TRBD1, cannot be checked with no DNA. Germline CDR1 and CDR2: DFQATT and SNEGSKA (reference sequence). The CDR3 totals 11 residues. No DNA was logged. CDR3 region: CSASDSSEAFF.

The J gene is TRBJ1-6, the V gene TRBV4-3. The CDR3 runs to 14 residues. No coding sequence is recorded. The germline CDR1 and CDR2 sequences are LGHNA and YSLEER. CDR3 residues: CASSLDGDNSPLHF.